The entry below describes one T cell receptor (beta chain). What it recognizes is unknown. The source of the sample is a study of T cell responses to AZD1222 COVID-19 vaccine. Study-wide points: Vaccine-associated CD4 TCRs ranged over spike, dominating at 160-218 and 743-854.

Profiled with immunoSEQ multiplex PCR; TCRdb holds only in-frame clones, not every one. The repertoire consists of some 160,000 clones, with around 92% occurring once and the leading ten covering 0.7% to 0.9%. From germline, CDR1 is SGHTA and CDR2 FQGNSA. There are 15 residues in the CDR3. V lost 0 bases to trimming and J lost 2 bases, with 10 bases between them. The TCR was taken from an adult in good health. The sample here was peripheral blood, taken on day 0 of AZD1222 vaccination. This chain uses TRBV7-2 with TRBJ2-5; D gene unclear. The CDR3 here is CASSLATTRQETQYF. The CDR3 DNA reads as TGTGCCAGCAGCTTAGCTACGACCCGTCAAGAGACCCAGTACTTC.